A single sample is the source of the 29 T cell receptor beta chains below, sequenced in a study of blood T cell repertoires in COVID-19. Some clones are missing from TCRdb's copy, which holds only in-frame ones; the method was immunoSEQ multiplex PCR. Among 150,000 to 200,000 clones listed, 84% were seen once. Sequenced: peripheral blood. The receptors come from a woman of 80 years or more with COVID-19, enrolled during active disease.

This chain links TRBV4-3 with TRBJ1-1, with a weak D call TRBD1 (6 bases). Germline CDR1 and CDR2: LGHNA and YSLEER. Between the trimmed V and J ends, which lost 0 bases and 10 bases, there was a span of 12 bases. The CDR3 runs to 13 residues. The CDR3: CASSQDSAGAAFF. CDR3 DNA: TGCGCCAGCAGCCAAGATTCGGCAGGGGCAGCTTTCTTT.

This chain connects TRBV7-9 to TRBJ1-1; D possibly corresponds to TRBD1 (6 bases). Germline lookup yields CDR1 SEHNR and CDR2 FQNEAQ (reference sequence). This CDR3 has 15 amino acids. V was cut by 5 bases and J by 6 bases, with 19 bases left in between. The CDR3 coding sequence is TGTGCCAGCAGCCCAGGGGCAGGGGCGGAGGCTGAAGCTTTCTTT. As protein: CASSPGAGAEAEAFF.

The chain joins TRBV5-1 to TRBJ2-1; D not certain. The CDR3 has 14 residues. The germline CDR1 and CDR2 sequences are SGHRS and YFSETQ. Trimming removed 5 bases from V and 6 bases from J, with 15 bases in between. The CDR3, as DNA: TGCGCCAGCAGTTCCGGAACCGGCGGCAATGAGCAGTTCTTC. Translating gives CASSSGTGGNEQFF.

This rearrangement joins TRBV19 to TRBJ2-4; 8 bases align to TRBD2. Germline V gene sequence: CDR1 LNHDA, CDR2 SQIVND (reference sequence). V was pared by 1 base and J by 8 bases, with 7 bases of the junction left unmatched. This CDR3 has 15 residues. CDR3 sequence (DNA): TGTGCCAGTAGTATAGCGGGAGGGCCGATATACATTCAGTACTTC. Its protein product is CASSIAGGPIYIQYF.

This chain joins TRBV5-1 and TRBJ2-2; maybe TRBD1 (7 bases). With 5 bases removed from V and 7 bases from J, the gap between germline ends came to 15 bases. This CDR3 contains 14 residues. Germline-derived CDR1 and CDR2 are SGHRS and YFSETQ. CDR3 in DNA: TGCGCCAGCAGAGGAGGGGGCGAAGTCGGGGAGCTGTTTTTT. This encodes CASRGGGEVGELFF.

The chain combines TRBV7-9 with TRBJ1-2; D call uncertain. The CDR3 contains 13 residues. From germline, CDR1 is SEHNR and CDR2 FQNEAQ (reference sequence). Trimming took 2 bases from V and 8 from J, leaving 12 bases between them. The CDR3 region is CASSLIGREGYTF. CDR3 in DNA: TGTGCCAGCAGCTTAATCGGGAGAGAGGGCTACACCTTC.

The CDR3 DNA sequence: TGCGCCAGCAGCCTTAGACAGGGTGAGACCCTCCACTTT. Amino acids: CASSLRQGETLHF. The V and J genes are TRBV4-3 and TRBJ1-6; TRBD1 agrees at 7 bases. This CDR3 comprises 13 residues. The V segment lost 4 bases and the J segment 14 bases; nucleotides outside the gene matches: 8. Germline CDR1 is LGHNA and CDR2 is YSLEER.

This chain uses TRBV18 with TRBJ1-1; TRBD1 might be the D (5 bases). With 3 bases removed from V and 6 bases from J, the gap between germline ends came to 11 bases. The CDR3 has 13 residues. Germline CDR1 is KGHSH and CDR2 is LQKENI. The CDR3 here is CASSPDSVAEAFF. The DNA for the CDR3 is TGTGCCAGCTCACCCGACAGCGTCGCTGAAGCTTTCTTT.

A single count supports this clone. The chain uses TRBV3-1 (or the pseudogene TRBV3-2) and TRBJ1-5; tentative D call: TRBD1 (5 bases). Trimming removed 4 bases from V and 5 bases from J, with 15 bases in between. The CDR3 is 15 amino acids. Germline lookup yields CDR1 LGHDT and CDR2 YNNKEL (reference sequence). The CDR3 sequence is CASSLWGRLDQPQHF. For the CDR3, the DNA is TGTGCCAGCAGCCTCTGGGGCAGGCTTGATCAGCCCCAGCATTTT.

This chain uses TRBV10-3 with TRBJ2-7; D is unclear. The germline V gene encodes CDR1 ENHRY and CDR2 SYGVKD. V was pared by 3 bases and J by 3 bases, with 12 bases between. This CDR3 is 14 amino acids long. The CDR3, as DNA: TGTGCCATCAGTGACCCAACACAGAACTACGAGCAGTACTTC. Protein product: CAISDPTQNYEQYF.

The V call is TRBV19, the J call TRBJ1-5; 8 nucleotides match TRBD1. Germline V gene lookup returns CDR1 LNHDA and CDR2 SQIVND (reference sequence). Losses at the gene ends were 3 bases for V and 4 bases for J; bases not matched to a gene: 8. The CDR3 runs 16 residues. CDR3 in DNA: TGTGCCAGTAGTATCGACAGGGGAAAATGGAATCAGCCCCAGCATTTT. Residues: CASSIDRGKWNQPQHF.

This sequence joins TRBV29-1 and TRBJ2-7; TRBD2 aligns across 8 bases. The CDR3 has 14 amino acids. Germline lookup yields CDR1 SQVTM and CDR2 ANQGSEA. With 4 bases clipped from V and 3 bases from J, the junction kept 8 bases outside the gene matches. The CDR3 DNA reads as TGCAGCGTTGCCGGGAGGGCCACTCACTACGAGCAGTACTTC. It is translated as CSVAGRATHYEQYF.

The rearrangement joins TRBV20-1 to TRBJ2-1; 10 nucleotides agree with TRBD2. Germline values: CDR1 DFQATT, CDR2 SNEGSKA (reference sequence). The CDR3 has 15 residues. The junction had 7 bases not matched to a gene; V was cut back by 3 bases and J by 5 bases. The CDR3 DNA sequence: TGCAGTGCTAGTGGAGGGCTAGCGGGAGACAATGAGCAGTTCTTC. The encoded protein is CSASGGLAGDNEQFF.

This chain uses TRBV2 with TRBJ2-1, with 7 bases lining up with TRBD2. Germline CDR1 SNHLY, CDR2 FYNNEI. CDR3 length equals 15 residues. Trimming removed 1 base from V and 6 bases from J; junction bases left unmatched: 6. CDR3: CASSEGGRRPNEQFF. The CDR3 DNA reads as TGTGCCAGCAGTGAAGGCGGGAGACGGCCCAATGAGCAGTTCTTC.

Only one count was recorded for this clone. The chain combines TRBV7-6 with TRBJ2-1; no reliable D call. Germline V gene sequence: CDR1 SGHVS, CDR2 FNYEAQ. V lost 2 bases to trimming and J lost 4 bases, with 15 bases between them. The CDR3 is 16 amino acids. The CDR3 DNA reads TGTGCCAGCAGCTTAAGTTCACCACAAAATTACAATGAGCAGTTCTTC. The encoded protein is CASSLSSPQNYNEQFF.

The chain joins TRBV28 to TRBJ1-1, with D possibly being TRBD1 (5 bases). V gave up 10 bases and J gave up 8 bases, with 14 bases separating them. Germline values: CDR1 MDHEN, CDR2 SYDVKM. The CDR3 has 11 residues. The CDR3: CATRARLEAFF. The CDR3 coding sequence is TGTGCCACCAGGGCTCGCCTGGAAGCTTTCTTT.

The chain employs TRBV24-1 and TRBJ1-4; tentatively, D is TRBD1 (6 bases). Germline assignment: CDR1 KGHDR and CDR2 SFDVKD. This CDR3 has 14 residues. V lost 4 bases, J lost 6 bases, and 11 bases lay in between. Here the CDR3 DNA reads TGTGCCACCAGTGACAACTCAGGGGATGAAAAACTGTTTTTT. It codes for CATSDNSGDEKLFF.

The chain links TRBV7-2 to TRBJ1-1; tentative D call: TRBD1 (5 bases). The CDR3 extends over 17 amino acids. Germline V gene lookup returns CDR1 SGHTA and CDR2 FQGNSA. The V end was cut by 3 bases, the J end by 3 bases, with 20 bases between. The CDR3 nucleotides read TGTGCCAGCAGCTTCTTCTTGCGGGGCCGGAGGGACACTGAAGCTTTCTTT. Protein sequence: CASSFFLRGRRDTEAFF.

This chain connects TRBV28 to TRBJ2-7; possible D gene TRBD1, 5 bases. The germline V and J ends were trimmed by 6 bases and 7 bases, with 19 bases remaining between them. The CDR3 totals 14 residues. Germline lookup yields CDR1 MDHEN and CDR2 SYDVKM. CDR3 DNA: TGTGCCAGCAGAGGGGCCTCCCACGGCGTGGAGCAGTACTTC. This codes for CASRGASHGVEQYF.

This clone was counted once. This same CDR3 is encoded by further DNA sequences in the sample. The chain couples TRBV18 to TRBJ2-3, with a possible D match to TRBD2 (6 bases). The CDR3 has 14 amino acids. V lost 1 base to trimming and J lost 2 bases, with 7 bases between them. CDR1 KGHSH and CDR2 LQKENI come from the germline V gene. The CDR3: CASSPLADTDTQYF. CDR3 in DNA: TGTGCCAGCTCACCACTAGCGGACACAGATACGCAGTATTTT. The variable domain in full, with the rest retrieved from reference TRBV18 and TRBJ2-3, is NAGVMQNPRHLVRRRGQEARLRCSPMKGHSHVYWYRQLPEEGLKFMVYLQKENIIDESGMPKERFSAEFPKEGPSILRIQQVVRGDSAAYFCASSPLADTDTQYFGPGTRLTVL.

V is TRBV18 and J is TRBJ1-1; a weak D match, TRBD1 (6 bases). This CDR3 is built from 15 residues. Germline CDR1 and CDR2: KGHSH and LQKENI. V was shortened by 3 bases and J by 4 bases, with 15 bases between the two germline ends. CDR3 in DNA: TGTGCCAGCTCACCCTCCCTGGGGGCGCTCACTGAAGCTTTCTTT. As protein: CASSPSLGALTEAFF.

This clone was observed a handful of times. V and J are TRBV2 and TRBJ2-1; a weak D match, TRBD2 (5 bases). CDR3 length: 13 residues. Germline-derived CDR1 and CDR2 are SNHLY and FYNNEI. Trimming removed 5 bases at V and 7 bases at J, with 12 bases between. Here the CDR3 DNA reads TGTGCCAGCAGTTTGACTTGGGAGAATGAGCAGTTCTTC. It codes for CASSLTWENEQFF.

This chain connects TRBV5-4 to TRBJ1-2; D is ambiguous. The CDR3 has 15 amino acids. V was shortened by 0 bases and J by 2 bases, with 11 bases between the two germline ends. Germline CDR1 and CDR2: SGHNT and YYREEE (reference sequence). This CDR3 is CASSLDPGPNYGYTF. CDR3 sequence (DNA): TGTGCCAGCAGCTTGGATCCGGGTCCGAACTATGGCTACACCTTC.

The chain employs TRBV5-1 and TRBJ2-7; 13 positions agree with TRBD2. The germline V gene has CDR1 SGHRS and CDR2 YFSETQ. The CDR3 sequence is 15 residues long. With 5 bases clipped from V and 3 bases from J, the junction kept 5 bases outside the gene matches. The CDR3 sequence: CASRDGLAGVYEQYF. CDR3 DNA: TGCGCCAGCAGGGATGGACTAGCGGGAGTCTACGAGCAGTACTTC.

The genes are TRBV9 and TRBJ2-2; TRBD1 matches 10 bases. The V segment lost 4 bases and the J segment 8 bases; nucleotides outside the gene matches: 8. The CDR3 is 15 residues long. Germline V gene sequence: CDR1 SGDLS, CDR2 YYNGEE. CDR3 sequence (DNA): TGTGCCAGCAGCCCTCAGACAGGGGGCAGAGGGGAGCTGTTTTTT. Its protein is CASSPQTGGRGELFF.

J is TRBJ2-3 and V is TRBV19, with D tentatively TRBD1 (5 bases). The CDR3 has 15 residues. Trimming pared 2 bases from V and 2 bases from J, leaving 11 bases between. CDR1 is LNHDA and CDR2 is SQIVND in the germline V gene (reference sequence). CDR3 coding DNA: TGTGCCAGTAGTATAATGGCAGGGCCCACAGATACGCAGTATTTT. The encoded protein is CASSIMAGPTDTQYF.

V gene TRBV11-2 combines with J gene TRBJ1-1; D not resolved. This CDR3 spans 13 amino acids. V was clipped by 5 bases and J by 4 bases, with 11 bases between them. The V gene's germline CDR1 is SGHAT and CDR2 FQNNGV. Written as DNA, the CDR3 is TGTGCCAGCAGCCCCCCGGGTGGCACTGAAGCTTTCTTT. As protein: CASSPPGGTEAFF.

The V call is TRBV7-3, the J call TRBJ2-1, with D tentatively TRBD2 (5 bases). From germline, CDR1 is SGHTA and CDR2 FQGTGA. The length of the CDR3 is 15 residues. The V end was cut by 5 bases, the J end by 2 bases, with 13 bases between. The CDR3 coding sequence is TGTGCCAGCAGCCGAGCGAGGGCGACCTACAATGAGCAGTTCTTC. Its translation is CASSRARATYNEQFF.

The chain is built from TRBV6-4 and TRBJ1-3; D not resolved. Germline V lookup: CDR1 MRHNA, CDR2 SNTAGT. The CDR3 is 15 residues long. V was cut by 0 bases and J by 7 bases, with 13 bases left in between. CDR3 sequence reads: CASSDSGRIRNTIYF. The DNA of the CDR3 is TGTGCCAGCAGTGACTCGGGCAGGATAAGGAACACCATATATTTT.